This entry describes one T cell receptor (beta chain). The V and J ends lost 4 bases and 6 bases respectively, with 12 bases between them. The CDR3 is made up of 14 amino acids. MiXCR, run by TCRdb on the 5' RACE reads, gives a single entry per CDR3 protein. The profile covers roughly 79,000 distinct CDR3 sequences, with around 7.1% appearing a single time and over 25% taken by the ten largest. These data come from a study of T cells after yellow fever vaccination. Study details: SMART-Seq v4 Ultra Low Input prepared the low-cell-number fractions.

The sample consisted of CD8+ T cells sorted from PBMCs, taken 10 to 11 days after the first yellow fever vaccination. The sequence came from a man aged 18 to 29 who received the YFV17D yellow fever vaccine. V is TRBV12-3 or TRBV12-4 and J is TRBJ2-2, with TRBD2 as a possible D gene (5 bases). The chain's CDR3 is CASSWTSGAGELFF. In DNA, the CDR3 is TGTGCCAGCAGTTGGACGTCCGGGGCCGGGGAGCTGTTTTTT.